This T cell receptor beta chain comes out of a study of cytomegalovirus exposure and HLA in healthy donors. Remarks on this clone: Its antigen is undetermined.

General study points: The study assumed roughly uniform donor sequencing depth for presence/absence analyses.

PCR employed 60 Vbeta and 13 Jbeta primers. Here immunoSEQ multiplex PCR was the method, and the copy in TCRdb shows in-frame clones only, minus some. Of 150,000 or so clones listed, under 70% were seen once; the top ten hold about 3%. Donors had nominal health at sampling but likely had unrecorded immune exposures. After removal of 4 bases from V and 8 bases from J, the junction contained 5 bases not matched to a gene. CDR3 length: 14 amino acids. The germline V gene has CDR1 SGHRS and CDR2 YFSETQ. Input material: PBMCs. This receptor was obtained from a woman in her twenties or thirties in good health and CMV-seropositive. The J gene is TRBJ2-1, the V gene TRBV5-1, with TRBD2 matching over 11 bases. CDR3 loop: CASSATSGSDEQFF. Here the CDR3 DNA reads TGCGCCAGCAGCGCTACTAGCGGGAGCGATGAGCAGTTCTTC.